This T cell receptor (beta chain) was recorded in a study of CD8 T cells in ankylosing spondylitis. General study findings and limits: Disease-associated clones were reportedly significantly overrepresented in matched ankylosing spondylitis synovial fluid. There was a TCR beta motif, made of 7 or 8 highly homologous variants, that appeared characteristic of ankylosing spondylitis blood.

Each CDR3 protein gets one entry after TCRdb re-called the 5' RACE reads with MiXCR. The data hold around 540,000 distinct CDR3 sequences, with about 13% observed a single time. The germline gives CDR1 SGHDN, CDR2 FVKESK. The CDR3 loop spans 17 amino acids. Trimming cost V 4 bases and J 0 bases; bases outside gene matches: 11. About this clonotype: The antigen remains undetermined.

Sequenced input: blood, either unsorted or a sorted T cell fraction (not recorded which). The chain employs TRBV14 and TRBJ1-2; 7 bases line up with TRBD1. The sequence was obtained from a male donor with ankylosing spondylitis. Here the CDR3 DNA reads TGTGCCAGCAGCCCCCGACAGGGAACGGGCGCTAACTATGGCTACACCTTC. This codes for CASSPRQGTGANYGYTF.